This passage covers 6 T cell receptor beta chains from one sample sequenced in a study of T-cell memory formation after mild COVID-19 (dated by TCRdb to the early 2020s). The protocol used for the library was 5' RACE. Sequencing was performed on an Illumina NovaSeq 6000. In-frame beta chains were kept once TCRdb had trimmed the public reads at Q25 with fastp and called clones with MiXCR. Identical CDR3 protein sequences are pooled into one entry, listed with their most common genes and DNA. For this sample there are fewer than 400,000 distinct CDR3 sequences; roughly 13% appear just once. The top ten clones comprise about a fifth of the sample. Sequencing was carried out using PBMCs or a T cell subset sorted from them (not recorded which). The receptors derive from a man aged 18 to 30 who had mild COVID-19 (a few samples of this study predate the infection). The sample titles of this study are shuffled in the database, so cell type and time point are left out; the donor was told from shared clones.

This clonotype was detected only a few times. The J gene is TRBJ1-2, the V gene TRBV20-1; D is perhaps TRBD1 (5 bases). Germline lookup yields CDR1 DFQATT and CDR2 SNEGSKA (reference sequence). Trimming shortened V by 0 bases and J by 5 bases, and 13 bases separated the two germline ends. CDR3 length equals 14 residues. The CDR3 DNA is TGCAGTGCTAGAGATGGGGACGGCATTTATGGCTACACCTTC. This encodes CSARDGDGIYGYTF.

Ten or more counts support this clonotype. The chain has TRBV11-2 and TRBJ2-5; D gene uncertain. The CDR3 consists of 13 residues. V was trimmed by 4 bases and J by 1 base, leaving 7 bases between them. Germline values: CDR1 SGHAT, CDR2 FQNNGV. In DNA form, the CDR3 reads TGTGCCAGCAGCTCAGTAGGCCAAGAGACCCAGTACTTC. Its protein is CASSSVGQETQYF.

This rearrangement joins TRBV5-1 to TRBJ1-4, with 11 bases fitting TRBD1. V was clipped by 3 bases and J by 7 bases; unmatched bases: 5. CDR1 and CDR2 (germline): SGHRS, YFSETQ. This CDR3 spans 15 amino acids. The CDR3 loop reads CASSSGQGAIEKLFF. CDR3 nucleotide sequence: TGCGCCAGCAGCTCAGGACAGGGGGCGATTGAAAAACTGTTTTTT.

The chain employs TRBV3-1 and TRBJ1-3; TRBD1 aligns across 10 bases. The ends lost 4 bases at V and 0 bases at J; junction bases unmatched: 6. There are 17 residues in the CDR3. Per germline, CDR1 LGHDT and CDR2 YNNKEL (reference sequence). CDR3 amino acids: CASSPIDRGHSGNTIYF. The DNA for the CDR3 is TGTGCCAGCAGCCCGATCGACAGGGGGCACTCTGGAAACACCATATATTTT.

The sample holds many counts of this clonotype. The rearrangement uses TRBV3-1 and TRBJ2-1; 8 positions match TRBD1. The germline V gene encodes CDR1 LGHDT and CDR2 YNNKEL (reference sequence). This CDR3 spans 16 amino acids. Trimming removed 1 base from V and 9 bases from J; junction bases left unmatched: 11. CDR3 in amino acids: CASSQGQGRTLAEQFF. CDR3 sequence (DNA): TGTGCCAGCAGCCAAGGACAGGGGCGCACACTTGCTGAGCAGTTCTTC.

This chain joins TRBV5-4 and TRBJ1-1; TRBD1 matches at 7 bases. CDR1 is SGHNT and CDR2 is YYREEE in the germline V gene (reference sequence). V trimming: 4 bases; J trimming: 0 bases; junction bases outside the gene matches: 6. CDR3 size: 15 residues. This CDR3 reads CASSLLTGLNTEAFF. The CDR3 DNA reads as TGTGCCAGCAGCCTTCTGACAGGGCTGAACACTGAAGCTTTCTTT.